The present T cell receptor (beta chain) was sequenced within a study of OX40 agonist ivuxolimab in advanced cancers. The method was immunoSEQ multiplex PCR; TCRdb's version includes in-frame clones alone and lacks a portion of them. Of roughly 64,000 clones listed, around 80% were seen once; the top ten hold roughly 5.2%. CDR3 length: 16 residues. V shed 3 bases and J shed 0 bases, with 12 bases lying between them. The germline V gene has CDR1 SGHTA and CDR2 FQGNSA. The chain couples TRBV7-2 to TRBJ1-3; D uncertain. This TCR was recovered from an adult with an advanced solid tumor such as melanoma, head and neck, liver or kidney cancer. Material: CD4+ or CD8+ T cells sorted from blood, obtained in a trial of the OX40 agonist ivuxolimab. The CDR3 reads CASSFSVPSSGNTIYF. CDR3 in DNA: TGTGCCAGCAGCTTTTCAGTCCCGAGCTCTGGAAACACCATATATTTT. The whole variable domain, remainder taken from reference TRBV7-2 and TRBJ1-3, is GAGVSQSPSNKVTEKGKDVELRCDPISGHTALYWYRQSLGQGLEFLIYFQGNSAPDKSGLPSDRFSAERTGGSVSTLTIQRTQQEDSAVYLCASSFSVPSSGNTIYFGEGSWLTVV.